The clone carrying this T cell receptor (beta chain) was detected only once. The data were obtained in a study of blood T cells in healthy people across ages. This CDR3 has 12 residues. V lost 1 base, J lost 9 bases, and 7 bases lay in between. Germline assignment: CDR1 MGHRA and CDR2 YSYEKL. Each sample yielded at least 6 micrograms of PBMC total RNA. Primed by a sample-barcoded 5' primer and a J-beta primer mix, a second PCR proceeded for 7 to 11 cycles. TCRdb re-derived calls from the 5' RACE reads in MiXCR, one entry per CDR3 protein. The sample shows about 640,000 distinct CDR3 sequences, roughly 53% of them seen only once.

The sample comprised blood. The sequence came from a man in his fifties or sixties in good health. This chain links TRBV4-1 with TRBJ2-1, with unresolved D. The DNA for the CDR3 is TGCGCCAGCAGCCAAGGCCGCGGTGAGCAGTTCTTC. Protein product: CASSQGRGEQFF.